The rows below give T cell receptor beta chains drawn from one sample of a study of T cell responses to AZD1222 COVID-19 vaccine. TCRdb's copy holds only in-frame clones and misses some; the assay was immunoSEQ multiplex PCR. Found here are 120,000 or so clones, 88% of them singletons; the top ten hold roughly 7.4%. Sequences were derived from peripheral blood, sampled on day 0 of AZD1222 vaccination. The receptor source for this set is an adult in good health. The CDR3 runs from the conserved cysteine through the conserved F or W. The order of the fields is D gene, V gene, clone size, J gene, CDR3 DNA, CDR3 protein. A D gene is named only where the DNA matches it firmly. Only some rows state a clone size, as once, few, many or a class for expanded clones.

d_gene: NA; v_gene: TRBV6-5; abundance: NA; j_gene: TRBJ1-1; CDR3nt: TGTGCCAGCAGTTACTCCGGGTACACTGAAGCTTTCTTT; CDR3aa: CASSYSGYTEAFF
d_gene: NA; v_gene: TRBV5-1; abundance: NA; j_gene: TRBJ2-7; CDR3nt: TGCGCCAGCAGCTTGACCACGAAGGGTGAGCAGTACTTC; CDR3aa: CASSLTTKGEQYF
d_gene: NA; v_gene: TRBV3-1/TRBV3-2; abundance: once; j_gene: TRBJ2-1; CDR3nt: TGTGCCAGCAGCCAGGTTTACAATGAGCAGTTCTTC; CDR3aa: CASSQVYNEQFF
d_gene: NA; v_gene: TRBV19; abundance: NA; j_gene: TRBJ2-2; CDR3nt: TGTGCCAGTACCACTTCTCCGGGACTCGACACCGGGGAGCTGTTTTTT; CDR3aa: CASTTSPGLDTGELFF
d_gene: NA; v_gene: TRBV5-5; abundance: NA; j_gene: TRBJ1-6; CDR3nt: TGTGCCAGCAGCTTTTTAGGGGCAAATAATTCACCCCTCCACTTT; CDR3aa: CASSFLGANNSPLHF
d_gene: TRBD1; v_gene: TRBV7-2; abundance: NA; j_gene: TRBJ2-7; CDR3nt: TGTGCCAGCAGCATGGCCAGGGGGCCCTACGAGCAGTACTTC; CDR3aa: CASSMARGPYEQYF
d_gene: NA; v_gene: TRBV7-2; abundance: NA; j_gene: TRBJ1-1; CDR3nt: TGTGCCAGCAGCTTAGAGGTTGTGAGTAAAGCTTTCTTT; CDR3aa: CASSLEVVSKAFF
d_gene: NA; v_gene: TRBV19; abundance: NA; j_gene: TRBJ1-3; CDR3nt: TGTGCCAGTAGTATTTTCATCCCGGAGTCTGGAAACACCATATATTTT; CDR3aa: CASSIFIPESGNTIYF
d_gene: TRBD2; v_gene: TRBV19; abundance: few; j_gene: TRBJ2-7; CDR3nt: TGTGCCAGTAGTCCCCAAGCCCCCGTACTAGCGGGAAGGAGCGAGCAGTACTTC; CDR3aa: CASSPQAPVLAGRSEQYF
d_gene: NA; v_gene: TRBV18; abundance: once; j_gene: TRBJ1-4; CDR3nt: TGTGCCAGCTCACCACCGAACGGACGGAATGAAAAACTGTTTTTT; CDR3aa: CASSPPNGRNEKLFF
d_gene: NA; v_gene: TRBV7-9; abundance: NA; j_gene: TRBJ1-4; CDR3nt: TGTGCCAGCAGCTTAGAATCGGGGGTTAATGAAAAACTGTTTTTT; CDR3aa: CASSLESGVNEKLFF
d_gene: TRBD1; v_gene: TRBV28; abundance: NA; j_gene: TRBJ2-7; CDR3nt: TGTGCCAGCAGAACCGGGACAGTCTACGAGCAGTACTTC; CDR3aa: CASRTGTVYEQYF
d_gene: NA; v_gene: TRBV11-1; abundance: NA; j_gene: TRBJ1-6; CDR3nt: TGTGCCAGCAGCTTACAAGACTATAATTCACCCCTCCACTTT; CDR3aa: CASSLQDYNSPLHF